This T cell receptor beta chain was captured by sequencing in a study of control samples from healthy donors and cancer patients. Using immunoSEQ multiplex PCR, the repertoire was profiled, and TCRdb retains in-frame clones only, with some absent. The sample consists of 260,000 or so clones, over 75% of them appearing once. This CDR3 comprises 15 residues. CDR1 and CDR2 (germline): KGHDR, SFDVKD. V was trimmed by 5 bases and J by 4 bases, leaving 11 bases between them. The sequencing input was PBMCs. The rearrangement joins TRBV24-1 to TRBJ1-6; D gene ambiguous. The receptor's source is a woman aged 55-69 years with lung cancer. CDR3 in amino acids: CATSGPAGYNSPLHF. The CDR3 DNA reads TGTGCCACCAGTGGGCCGGCAGGTTATAATTCACCCCTCCACTTT.